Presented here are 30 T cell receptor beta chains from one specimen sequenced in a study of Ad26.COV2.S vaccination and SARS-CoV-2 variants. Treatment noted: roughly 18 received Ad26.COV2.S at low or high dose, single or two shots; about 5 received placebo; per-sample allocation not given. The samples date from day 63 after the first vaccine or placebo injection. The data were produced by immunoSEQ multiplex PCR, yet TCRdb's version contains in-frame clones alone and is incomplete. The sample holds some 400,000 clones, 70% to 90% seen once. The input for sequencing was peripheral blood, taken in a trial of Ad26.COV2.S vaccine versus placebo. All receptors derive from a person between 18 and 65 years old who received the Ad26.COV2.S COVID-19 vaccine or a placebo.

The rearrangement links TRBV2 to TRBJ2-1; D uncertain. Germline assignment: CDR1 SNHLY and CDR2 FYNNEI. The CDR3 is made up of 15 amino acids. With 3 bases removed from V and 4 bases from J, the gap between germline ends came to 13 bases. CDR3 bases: TGTGCCAGCAGTGAGCAGAAGGAGTGGTACAATGAGCAGTTCTTC. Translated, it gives CASSEQKEWYNEQFF.

The CDR3 reads CASSEGWGQGDYEQYF. CDR3 coding DNA: TGTGCCAGCAGTGAAGGATGGGGACAGGGAGACTACGAGCAGTACTTC. This rearrangement joins TRBV6-1 to TRBJ2-7, with 9 bases aligning to TRBD1. With 1 base clipped from V and 3 bases from J, the junction kept 7 bases outside the gene matches. The CDR3 covers 16 residues. Germline V gene data show CDR1 as MNHNS and CDR2 as SASEGT.

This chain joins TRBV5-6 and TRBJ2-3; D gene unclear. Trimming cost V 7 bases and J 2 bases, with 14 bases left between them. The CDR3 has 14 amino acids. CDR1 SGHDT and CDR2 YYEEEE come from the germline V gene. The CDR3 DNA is TGTGCCAGCGGCCTTCGGAGCCTCACAGATACGCAGTATTTT. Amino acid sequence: CASGLRSLTDTQYF.

The CDR3 DNA reads as TGTGCCAGCAGTCTACTAGCGGGAGGGGCAGAGACCCAGTACTTC. Protein sequence: CASSLLAGGAETQYF. The genes are TRBV6-5 and TRBJ2-5; 13 bases are shared with TRBD2. The length of the CDR3 is 15 residues. V dropped 5 bases and J dropped 4; count of bases not matched to a gene: 4. Germline values: CDR1 MNHEY, CDR2 SVGAGI.

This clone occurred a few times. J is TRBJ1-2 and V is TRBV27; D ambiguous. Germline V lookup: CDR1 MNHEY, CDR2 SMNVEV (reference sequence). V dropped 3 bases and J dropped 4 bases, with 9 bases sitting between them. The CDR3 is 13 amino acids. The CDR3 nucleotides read TGTGCCAGCAGTTTCAACGACCGCTATGGCTACACCTTC. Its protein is CASSFNDRYGYTF.

The CDR3 nucleotides read TGCGCCAGCAGCATACAGGGCCGGGGAAGATCTGGGGCCAACGTCCTGACTTTC. Its protein product is CASSIQGRGRSGANVLTF. The V call is TRBV4-1, the J call TRBJ2-6; D is possibly TRBD1 (6 bases). This CDR3 region has 18 residues. Trimming pared 5 bases from V and 1 base from J, leaving 18 bases between. From germline, CDR1 is MGHRA and CDR2 YSYEKL.

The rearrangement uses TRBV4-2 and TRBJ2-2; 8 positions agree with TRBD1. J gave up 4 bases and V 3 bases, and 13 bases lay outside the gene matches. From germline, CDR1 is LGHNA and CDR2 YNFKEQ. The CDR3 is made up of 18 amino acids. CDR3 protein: CASSQEDRGHSITGELFF. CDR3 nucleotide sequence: TGTGCCAGCAGCCAGGAAGACAGGGGTCACTCTATCACCGGGGAGCTGTTTTTT.

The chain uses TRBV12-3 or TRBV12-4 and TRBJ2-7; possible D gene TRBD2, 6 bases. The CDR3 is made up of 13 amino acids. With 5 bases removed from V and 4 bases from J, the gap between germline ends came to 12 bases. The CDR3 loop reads CASSTGRSYEQYF. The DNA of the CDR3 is TGTGCCAGCAGTACCGGGAGATCTTACGAGCAGTACTTC.

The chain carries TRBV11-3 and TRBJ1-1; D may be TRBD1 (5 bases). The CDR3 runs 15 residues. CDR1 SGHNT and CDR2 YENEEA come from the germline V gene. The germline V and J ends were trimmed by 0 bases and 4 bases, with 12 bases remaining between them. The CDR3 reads CASSLDSAGPTEAFF. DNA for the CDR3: TGTGCCAGCAGCTTAGATTCAGCGGGGCCCACTGAAGCTTTCTTT.

The CDR3 sequence: CASSRATSGASYEQYF. In nucleotides, the CDR3 is TGTGCCAGCAGTCGGGCCACTAGCGGAGCTTCCTACGAGCAGTACTTC. The V gene is TRBV28, the J gene TRBJ2-7; TRBD2 matches 8 bases. J was trimmed by 1 base and V by 5 bases; bases with no gene match: 10. The CDR3 runs 16 residues. Germline V gene sequence: CDR1 MDHEN, CDR2 SYDVKM.

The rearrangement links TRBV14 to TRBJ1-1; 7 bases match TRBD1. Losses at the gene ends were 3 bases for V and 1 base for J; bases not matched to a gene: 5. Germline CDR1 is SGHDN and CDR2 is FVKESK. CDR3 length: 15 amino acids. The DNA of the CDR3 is TGTGCCAGCAGCCACAGAACAGGGGCGAACACTGAAGCTTTCTTT. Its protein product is CASSHRTGANTEAFF. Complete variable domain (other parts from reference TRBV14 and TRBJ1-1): EAGVTQFPSHSVIEKGQTVTLRCDPISGHDNLYWYRRVMGKEIKFLLHFVKESKQDESGMPNNRFLAERTGGTYSTLKVQPAELEDSGVYFCASSHRTGANTEAFFGQGTRLTVV.

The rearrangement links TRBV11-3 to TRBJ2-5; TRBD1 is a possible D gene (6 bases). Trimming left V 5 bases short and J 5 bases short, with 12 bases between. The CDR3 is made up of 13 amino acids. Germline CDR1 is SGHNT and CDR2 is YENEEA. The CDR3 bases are TGTGCCAGCAGCAAAGGACAGATGGAGACCCAGTACTTC. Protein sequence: CASSKGQMETQYF.

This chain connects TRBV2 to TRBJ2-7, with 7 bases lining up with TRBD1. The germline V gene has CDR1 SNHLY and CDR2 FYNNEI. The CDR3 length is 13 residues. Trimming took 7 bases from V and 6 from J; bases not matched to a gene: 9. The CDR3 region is CASKPGQWTEQYF. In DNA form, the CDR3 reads TGTGCCAGCAAGCCGGGACAGTGGACCGAGCAGTACTTC.

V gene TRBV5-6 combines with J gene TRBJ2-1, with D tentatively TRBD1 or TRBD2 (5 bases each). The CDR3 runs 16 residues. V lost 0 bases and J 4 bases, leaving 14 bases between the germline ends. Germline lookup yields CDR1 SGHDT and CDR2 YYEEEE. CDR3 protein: CASSLERGLLYNEQFF. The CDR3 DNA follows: TGTGCCAGCAGCTTGGAGAGGGGCCTTTTATACAATGAGCAGTTCTTC.

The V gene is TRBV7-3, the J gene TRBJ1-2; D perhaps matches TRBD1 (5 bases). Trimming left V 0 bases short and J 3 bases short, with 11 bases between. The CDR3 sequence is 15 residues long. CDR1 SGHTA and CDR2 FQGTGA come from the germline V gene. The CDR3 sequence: CASSLTSGRDYGYTF. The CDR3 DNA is TGTGCCAGCAGCTTAACTTCAGGGAGGGACTATGGCTACACCTTC. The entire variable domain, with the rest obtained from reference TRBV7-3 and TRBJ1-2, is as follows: GAGVSQTPSNKVTEKGKYVELRCDPISGHTALYWYRQSLGQGPEFLIYFQGTGAADDSGLPNDRFFAVRPEGSVSTLKIQRTERGDSAVYLCASSLTSGRDYGYTFGSGTRLTVV.

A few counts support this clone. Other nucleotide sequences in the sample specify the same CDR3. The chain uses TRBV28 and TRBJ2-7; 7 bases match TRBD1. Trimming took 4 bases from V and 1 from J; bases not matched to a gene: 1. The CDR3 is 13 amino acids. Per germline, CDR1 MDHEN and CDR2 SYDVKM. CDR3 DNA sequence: TGTGCCAGCAGTTCAGGGGGTTCCTACGAGCAGTACTTC. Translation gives CASSSGGSYEQYF.

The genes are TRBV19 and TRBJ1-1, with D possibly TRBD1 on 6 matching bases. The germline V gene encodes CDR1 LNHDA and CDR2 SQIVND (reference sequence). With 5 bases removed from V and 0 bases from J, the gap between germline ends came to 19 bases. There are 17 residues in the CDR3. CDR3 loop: CASSFEGTFPMNTEAFF. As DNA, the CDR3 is TGTGCCAGTAGTTTTGAGGGGACATTCCCCATGAACACTGAAGCTTTCTTT.

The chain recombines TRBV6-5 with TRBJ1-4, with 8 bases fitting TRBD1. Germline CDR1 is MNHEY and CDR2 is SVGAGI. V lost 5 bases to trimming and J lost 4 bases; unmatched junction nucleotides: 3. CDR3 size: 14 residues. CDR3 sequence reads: CASSRTGNNEKLFF. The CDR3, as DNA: TGTGCCAGCAGTCGGACAGGGAATAATGAAAAACTGTTTTTT.

The CDR3 nucleotides are TGTGCCAGTAGTTCCCAAGGGACTCTGGTCCATCAGCCCCAGCATTTT. Protein: CASSSQGTLVHQPQHF. The chain has TRBV19 and TRBJ1-5, with D possibly matching TRBD1 (5 bases). The CDR3 has 16 amino acids. CDR1 and CDR2 from the germline V gene are LNHDA and SQIVND (reference sequence). Trimming removed 5 bases at V and 5 bases at J, with 19 bases between.

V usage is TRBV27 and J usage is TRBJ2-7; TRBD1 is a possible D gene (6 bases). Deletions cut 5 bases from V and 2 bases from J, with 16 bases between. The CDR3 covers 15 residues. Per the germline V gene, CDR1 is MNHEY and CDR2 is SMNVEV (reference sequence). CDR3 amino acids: CASSPWGTKTYEQYF. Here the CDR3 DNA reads TGTGCCAGCAGTCCTTGGGGGACAAAAACCTACGAGCAGTACTTC.

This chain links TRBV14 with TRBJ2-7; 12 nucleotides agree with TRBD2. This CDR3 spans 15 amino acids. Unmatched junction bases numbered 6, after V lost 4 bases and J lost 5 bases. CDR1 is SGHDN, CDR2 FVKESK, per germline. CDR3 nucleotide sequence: TGTGCCAGCAGCCCCCTAGCGGGAGGGATTCACGAGCAGTACTTC. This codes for CASSPLAGGIHEQYF.

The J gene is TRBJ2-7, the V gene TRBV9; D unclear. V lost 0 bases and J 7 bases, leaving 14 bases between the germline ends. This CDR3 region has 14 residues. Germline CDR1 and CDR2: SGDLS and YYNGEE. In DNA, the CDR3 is TGTGCCAGCAGCGTAGTAGACTCCTCTTGGGAGCAGTACTTC. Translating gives CASSVVDSSWEQYF.

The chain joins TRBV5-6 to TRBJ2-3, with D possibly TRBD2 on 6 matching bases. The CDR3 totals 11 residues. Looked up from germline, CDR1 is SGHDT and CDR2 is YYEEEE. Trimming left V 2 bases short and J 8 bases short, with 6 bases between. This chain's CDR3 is CASSLAGTQYF. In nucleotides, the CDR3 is TGTGCCAGCAGCTTAGCGGGTACGCAGTATTTT.

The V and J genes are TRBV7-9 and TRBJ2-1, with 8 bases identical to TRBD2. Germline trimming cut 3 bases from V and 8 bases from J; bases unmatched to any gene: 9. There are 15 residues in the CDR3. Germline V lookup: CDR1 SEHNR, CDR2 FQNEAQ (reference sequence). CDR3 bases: TGTGCCAGCAGCTTCGGCCTAGCGGGCGGGGATGAGCAGTTCTTC. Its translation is CASSFGLAGGDEQFF.

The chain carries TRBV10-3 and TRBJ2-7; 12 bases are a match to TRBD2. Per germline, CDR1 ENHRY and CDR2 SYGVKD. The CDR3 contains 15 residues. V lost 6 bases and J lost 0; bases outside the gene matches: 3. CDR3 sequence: CAIRATSGSSYEQYF. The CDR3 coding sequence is TGTGCCATCAGGGCGACTAGCGGGAGCTCCTACGAGCAGTACTTC.

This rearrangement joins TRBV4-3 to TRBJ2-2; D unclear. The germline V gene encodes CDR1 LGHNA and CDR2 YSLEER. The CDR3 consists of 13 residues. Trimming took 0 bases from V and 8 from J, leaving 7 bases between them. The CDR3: CASSQDLIGELFF. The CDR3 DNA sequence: TGCGCCAGCAGCCAAGATCTTATTGGGGAGCTGTTTTTT.

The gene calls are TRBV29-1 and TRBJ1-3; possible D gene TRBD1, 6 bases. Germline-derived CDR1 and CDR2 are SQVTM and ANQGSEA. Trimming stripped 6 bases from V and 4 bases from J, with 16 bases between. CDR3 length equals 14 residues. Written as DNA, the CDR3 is TGCAGCGTGAAACAGGGACCCGTCGGAAACACCATATATTTT. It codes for CSVKQGPVGNTIYF.

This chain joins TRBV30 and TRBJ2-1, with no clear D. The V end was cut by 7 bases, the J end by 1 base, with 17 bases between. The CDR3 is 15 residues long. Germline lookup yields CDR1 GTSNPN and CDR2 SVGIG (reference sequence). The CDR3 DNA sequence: TGTGCCTCAAGGCAGAGCCTCTTGTCCTACAATGAGCAGTTCTTC. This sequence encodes CASRQSLLSYNEQFF. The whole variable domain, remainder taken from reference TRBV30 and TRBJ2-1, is SQTIHQWPATLVQPVGSPLSLECTVEGTSNPNLYWYRQAAGRGLQLLFYSVGIGQISSEVPQNLSASRPQDRQFILSSKKLLLSDSGFYLCASRQSLLSYNEQFFGPGTRLTVL.

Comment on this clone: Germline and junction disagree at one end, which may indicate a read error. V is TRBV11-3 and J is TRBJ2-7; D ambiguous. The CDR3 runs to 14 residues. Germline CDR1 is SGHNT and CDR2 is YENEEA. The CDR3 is CANSSPSSPREQYF. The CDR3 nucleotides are TGTGCCAACAGCTCTCCGAGCTCCCCACGGGAGCAGTACTTC.

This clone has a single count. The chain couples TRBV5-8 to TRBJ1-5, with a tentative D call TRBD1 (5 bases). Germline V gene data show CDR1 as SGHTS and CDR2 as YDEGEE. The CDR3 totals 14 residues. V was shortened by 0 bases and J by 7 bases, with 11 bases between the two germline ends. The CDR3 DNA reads TGTGCCAGCAGCTTGGAAGGGGCGAGGCAGCCCCAGCATTTT. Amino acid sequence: CASSLEGARQPQHF.